This T cell receptor beta chain was sequenced during a study of blood T cell repertoires in COVID-19. Trimming removed 2 bases at V and 6 bases at J, with 8 bases between. The CDR3 has 12 amino acids. Germline CDR1 is GTSNPN and CDR2 is SVGIG (reference sequence). This clone was detected a few times. Study processing details: Estimated nucleated cell counts came from reference gene primer amplification. The method was immunoSEQ multiplex PCR; TCRdb's version includes in-frame clones alone and lacks a portion of them. V, J and clone size derive from that table, while D and trimming were established from the DNA sequence. The sample lists roughly 340,000 clones, 87% occurring once.

This chain uses TRBV30 with TRBJ1-5; no clear D gene. This TCR was sampled from a woman between 45 and 65 years old with COVID-19, enrolled during active disease. Sample: peripheral blood. The CDR3 DNA follows: TGTGCCTGGAGTCTGACGGGTCAGCCCCAGCATTTT. The encoded protein is CAWSLTGQPQHF.